Listed below are T cell receptor beta chains from one sample, sequenced in a study of cytomegalovirus exposure and HLA in healthy donors. Profiling relied on immunoSEQ multiplex PCR, and the TCRdb table lists in-frame clones only, not all of them. The table has 160,000 or so clones, roughly 75% seen once; the top ten hold around 2.4%. Sequenced sample: PBMCs. Receptors were obtained from a female donor in good health and CMV-seronegative. The CDR3 runs from the conserved cysteine through the conserved F or W. Fields, in order: J gene, D gene, clone size, V gene, CDR3 DNA, CDR3 protein. D genes are given only for firm matches. Size is stated for part of the rows, as once, few or many counts, or as a class when the clone is expanded.

>TRBJ2-7|TRBD1|.|TRBV5-5
TGTGCCAGCAGCTTAGCCGGGACAGGGGCTGACTACGAGCAGTACTTC
CASSLAGTGADYEQYF
>TRBJ1-6|TRBD1|few|TRBV6-6
TGTGCCAGCAGTCGAGTTTATCAGGGGGGTCGTTCACCCCTCCACTTT
CASSRVYQGGRSPLHF
>TRBJ1-5|TRBD1|few|TRBV30
TGTGCCTGGAGCAGGGGGGACAGCCTAAATAGCAATCAGCCCCAGCATTTT
CAWSRGDSLNSNQPQHF
>TRBJ2-7|TRBD1|.|TRBV7-8
TGTGCCAGCAGCTTTTCAGGGGGCGACGAGCAGTACTTC
CASSFSGGDEQYF
>TRBJ2-1|.|.|TRBV7-3
TGTGCCAGCAGTTCTAGCAGGGGTGAGCAGTTCTTC
CASSSSRGEQFF
>TRBJ2-7|TRBD2|.|TRBV6-1
TGTGCCAGCAGGACTGCGCGGGAGACCAACGAGCAGTACTTC
CASRTARETNEQYF
>TRBJ1-6|.|.|TRBV4-3
TGCGCCAGCAGCCAAGATGGGGGGGGGAGAGGTTATAATTCACCCCTCCACTTT
CASSQDGGGRGYNSPLHF
>TRBJ2-3|.|.|TRBV7-2
TGTGCCAGCAGCCGCGGGCGCACAGATACGCAGTATTTT
CASSRGRTDTQYF
>TRBJ1-4|.|few|TRBV12-5
TGTGCTAGTGGTTTGGAGCCCAATGAAAAACTGTTTTTT
CASGLEPNEKLFF
>TRBJ2-7|TRBD1|few|TRBV28
TGTGCCAGCACCCAAGGGGACAGGGTCGCCGAGCAGTACTTC
CASTQGDRVAEQYF
>TRBJ2-7|.|.|TRBV7-2
TGTGCCAGCAGCCTCCGGAGGACTGGCCACGAGCAGTACTTC
CASSLRRTGHEQYF
>TRBJ2-1|TRBD2|.|TRBV2
TGTGCCAGCGGAGGAAGGACTAGCCTCAATGAGCAGTTCTTC
CASGGRTSLNEQFF
>TRBJ1-1|.|.|TRBV29-1
TGCAGCGGGGGACGGGGGGGCACTGAAGCTTTCTTT
CSGGRGGTEAFF
>TRBJ2-1|.|.|TRBV19
TGTGCCACTCGGGTAGCGGCCTCCTACAATGAGCAGTTCTTC
CATRVAASYNEQFF
>TRBJ1-4|.|once|TRBV15
TGTGCCACCAGCCGCAACAGGCGAGAAAAACTGTTTTTT
CATSRNRREKLFF
>TRBJ2-3|TRBD2|.|TRBV5-4
TGTGCCAGCAGCTTGAAAGAGGCGGGAGCCGCAGATACGCAGTATTTT
CASSLKEAGAADTQYF
>TRBJ1-2|TRBD1|.|TRBV7-9
TGTGCCAGCAGCACAGGGGACAGCTATGGCTACACCTTC
CASSTGDSYGYTF
>TRBJ1-5|TRBD1|.|TRBV28
TGTGCCAGCAGTTCCTTTCCGACAGGGAGAAGCAATCAGCCCCAGCATTTT
CASSSFPTGRSNQPQHF
>TRBJ2-7|.|.|TRBV4-2
TGTGCCAGCAGCCAAGCCGGGGAGAGGGCCTACGAGCAGTACTTC
CASSQAGERAYEQYF
>TRBJ1-5|.|few|TRBV12-5
TGTGCTAGTGGTTTGGCGGGTCAGCCCCAGCATTTT
CASGLAGQPQHF